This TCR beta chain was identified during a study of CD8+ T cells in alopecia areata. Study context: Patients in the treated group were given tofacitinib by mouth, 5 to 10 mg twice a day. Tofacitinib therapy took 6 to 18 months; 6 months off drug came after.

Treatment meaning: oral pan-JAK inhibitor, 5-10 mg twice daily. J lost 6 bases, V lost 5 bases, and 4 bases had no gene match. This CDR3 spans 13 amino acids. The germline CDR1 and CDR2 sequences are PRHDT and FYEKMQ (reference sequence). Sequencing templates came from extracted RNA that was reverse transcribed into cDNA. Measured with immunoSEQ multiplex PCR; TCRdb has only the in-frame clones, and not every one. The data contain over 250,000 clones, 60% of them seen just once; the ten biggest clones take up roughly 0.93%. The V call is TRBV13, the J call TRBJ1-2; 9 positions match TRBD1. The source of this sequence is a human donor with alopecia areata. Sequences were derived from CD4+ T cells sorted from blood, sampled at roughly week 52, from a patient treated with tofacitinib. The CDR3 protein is CASSLTGGDGYTF. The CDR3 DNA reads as TGTGCCAGCAGCCTTACAGGGGGCGATGGCTACACCTTC.